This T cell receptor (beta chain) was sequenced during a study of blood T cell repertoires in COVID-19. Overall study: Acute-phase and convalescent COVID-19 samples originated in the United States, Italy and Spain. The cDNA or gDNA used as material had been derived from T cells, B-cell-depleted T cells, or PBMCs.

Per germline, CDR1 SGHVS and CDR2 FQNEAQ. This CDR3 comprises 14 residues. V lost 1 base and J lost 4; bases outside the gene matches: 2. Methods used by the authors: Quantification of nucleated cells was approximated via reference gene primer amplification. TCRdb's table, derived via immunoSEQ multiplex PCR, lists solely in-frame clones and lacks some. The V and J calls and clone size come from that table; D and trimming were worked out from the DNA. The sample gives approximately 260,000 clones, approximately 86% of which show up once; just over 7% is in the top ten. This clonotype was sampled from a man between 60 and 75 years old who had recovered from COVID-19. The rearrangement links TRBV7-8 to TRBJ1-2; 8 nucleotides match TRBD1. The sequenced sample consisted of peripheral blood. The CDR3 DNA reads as TGTGCCAGCAGCTTAGAACAGGGGGTCTATGGCTACACCTTC. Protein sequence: CASSLEQGVYGYTF.